A single sample gave rise to the 23 T cell receptor beta chains below, sequenced in a study of blood T cell repertoires in COVID-19. The repertoire was sequenced with immunoSEQ multiplex PCR; TCRdb's copy has only in-frame clones and lacks some. The data contain around 85,000 clones, roughly 83% of them seen just once; the ten biggest clones take up 8%. The sample taken for sequencing was peripheral blood. The receptors stem from a man in his forties or fifties with active COVID-19.

The sample holds a few counts of this clone. The genes are TRBV29-1 and TRBJ1-5, with 7 bases that match TRBD1. Per germline, CDR1 SQVTM and CDR2 ANQGSEA. V was clipped by 7 bases and J by 2 bases; unmatched bases: 5. The CDR3 runs 13 residues. The CDR3 loop is CSAVQGGNQPQHF. The CDR3 region has the DNA TGCAGCGCCGTCCAGGGGGGCAATCAGCCCCAGCATTTT. The full variable domain, completed using reference TRBV29-1 and TRBJ1-5, is SAVISQKPSRDICQRGTSLTIQCQVDSQVTMMFWYRQQPGQSLTLIATANQGSEATYESGFVIDKFPISRPNLTFSTLTVSNMSPEDSSIYLCSAVQGGNQPQHFGDGTRLSIL.

The J gene is TRBJ1-2, the V gene TRBV5-1; the match to TRBD1 covers 10 bases. CDR1 is SGHRS, CDR2 YFSETQ, per germline. This CDR3 is built from 18 residues. Trimming at V came to 4 bases and at J to 0 bases, leaving 12 bases not matched to a gene. CDR3 region: CASSPGAAGTGANYGYTF. The CDR3 DNA sequence: TGCGCCAGCAGCCCGGGGGCCGCCGGGACAGGGGCTAACTATGGCTACACCTTC. The full variable domain, rest sourced from reference TRBV5-1 and TRBJ1-2, is KAGVTQTPRYLIKTRGQQVTLSCSPISGHRSVSWYQQTPGQGLQFLFEYFSETQRNKGNFPGRFSGRQFSNSRSEMNVSTLELGDSALYLCASSPGAAGTGANYGYTFGSGTRLTVV.

The chain links TRBV10-3 to TRBJ1-2, with a weak D call TRBD1 (6 bases). The CDR3 sequence is 15 residues long. Germline loops: CDR1 ENHRY, CDR2 SYGVKD. V shed 3 bases and J shed 6 bases, with 17 bases lying between them. CDR3 coding DNA: TGTGCCATCAGTGATTCTAGGACAGAACGTGATGGCTACACCTTC. Protein product: CAISDSRTERDGYTF.

DNA for the CDR3: TGTGCCAGCAGCGCCCGGGACAGGGGAAGCTACGAGCAGTACTTC. Its protein is CASSARDRGSYEQYF. The rearrangement links TRBV3-1 (or the pseudogene TRBV3-2) to TRBJ2-7, with 10 bases lining up with TRBD1. The junction had 7 bases not matched to a gene; V was cut back by 5 bases and J by 3 bases. Germline CDR1 and CDR2: LGHDT and YNNKEL (reference sequence). The length of the CDR3 is 15 residues.

The chain recombines TRBV7-6 with TRBJ2-7, with D perhaps TRBD1 (6 bases). Per germline, CDR1 SGHVS and CDR2 FNYEAQ. This CDR3 is 13 amino acids long. The V end was cut by 5 bases, the J end by 2 bases, with 10 bases between. CDR3 DNA: TGTGCCAGCAGCCCCCGACAGGCCTACGAGCAGTACTTC. This gives the protein CASSPRQAYEQYF.

This chain uses TRBV6-5 with TRBJ1-6; D gene uncertain. The V gene's germline CDR1 is MNHEY and CDR2 SVGAGI. The V end was cut by 7 bases, the J end by 0 bases, with 7 bases between. CDR3 size: 14 residues. Written as DNA, the CDR3 is TGTGCCAGCACGCCGAGCTCCTATAATTCACCCCTCCACTTT. Its protein is CASTPSSYNSPLHF.

This chain joins TRBV28 and TRBJ1-2; no reliable D call. V gave up 1 base and J gave up 3 bases, with 9 bases separating them. Germline lookup yields CDR1 MDHEN and CDR2 SYDVKM. This CDR3 spans 14 amino acids. The DNA for the CDR3 is TGTGCCAGCAGTTTATCTTCCGGTTACTATGGCTACACCTTC. Protein product: CASSLSSGYYGYTF.

The chain links TRBV19 to TRBJ2-6, with TRBD1 matching over 11 bases. The CDR3 is made up of 17 amino acids. J lost 1 base, V lost 4 bases, and 3 bases had no gene match. Looked up from germline, CDR1 is LNHDA and CDR2 is SQIVND (reference sequence). CDR3 in amino acids: CASSRGQGVSGANVLTF. The CDR3, as DNA: TGTGCCAGTAGTAGGGGACAGGGGGTATCTGGGGCCAACGTCCTGACTTTC. Supplemented by reference TRBV19 and TRBJ2-6, the full variable domain reads DGGITQSPKYLFRKEGQNVTLSCEQNLNHDAMYWYRQDPGQGLRLIYYSQIVNDFQKGDIAEGYSVSREKKESFPLTVTSAQKNPTAFYLCASSRGQGVSGANVLTFGAGSRLTVL.

This clone has at least ten counts. The chain recombines TRBV24-1 with TRBJ2-3, with D tentatively TRBD1 (6 bases). The germline V gene encodes CDR1 KGHDR and CDR2 SFDVKD. The CDR3 is 14 amino acids. V lost 7 bases to trimming and J lost 0 bases, with 10 bases between them. As DNA, the CDR3 is TGTGCCACCAGCCCCCAGGGGAGCACAGATACGCAGTATTTT. Its translation: CATSPQGSTDTQYF.

The rearrangement joins TRBV6-2 or TRBV6-3 to TRBJ1-5; a possible D gene is TRBD1 (6 bases). The V end was cut by 6 bases, the J end by 3 bases, with 12 bases between. In germline, CDR1 is MNHEY, CDR2 SVGEGT. This CDR3 is 14 amino acids long. The CDR3 loop is CASSWTASNQPQHF. The CDR3 DNA is TGTGCCAGCAGCTGGACAGCGTCCAATCAGCCCCAGCATTTT.

This clone was detected only once. The rearrangement joins TRBV28 to TRBJ2-7, with 11 bases identical to TRBD1. Losses at the gene ends were 2 bases for V and 9 bases for J; bases not matched to a gene: 3. The CDR3 has 13 amino acids. Per the germline V gene, CDR1 is MDHEN and CDR2 is SYDVKM. The CDR3 region has the DNA TGTGCCAGCAGTTTAGGGACAGGGGGGTGGCAGTACTTC. It codes for CASSLGTGGWQYF. The whole variable domain, remainder taken from reference TRBV28 and TRBJ2-7, is DVKVTQSSRYLVKRTGEKVFLECVQDMDHENMFWYRQDPGLGLRLIYFSYDVKMKEKGDIPEGYSVSREKKERFSLILESASTNQTSMYLCASSLGTGGWQYFGPGTRLTVT.

This chain uses TRBV2 with TRBJ1-2; possible D gene TRBD1, 5 bases. The length of the CDR3 is 12 residues. CDR1 is SNHLY and CDR2 is FYNNEI in the germline V gene. The V end lost 6 bases, the J end lost 4 bases, and 9 bases lay between the germline ends. In nucleotides, the CDR3 is TGTGCCAGCAGCGGAGACAGCTATGGCTACACCTTC. This codes for CASSGDSYGYTF.

V is TRBV9 and J is TRBJ2-7, with TRBD1 matching over 7 bases. Trimming cost V 4 bases and J 4 bases; bases outside gene matches: 11. Looked up from germline, CDR1 is SGDLS and CDR2 is YYNGEE. This CDR3 comprises 15 residues. The CDR3 DNA sequence: TGTGCCAGCAGCTTTACCGGGACAGAAAGTTACGAGCAGTACTTC. Translating it yields CASSFTGTESYEQYF. Using reference TRBV9 and TRBJ2-7 for the parts outside the CDR3, the full variable domain is DSGVTQTPKHLITATGQRVTLRCSPRSGDLSVYWYQQSLDQGLQFLIQYYNGEERAKGNILERFSAQQFPDLHSELNLSSLELGDSALYFCASSFTGTESYEQYFGPGTRLTVT.

This rearrangement joins TRBV5-1 to TRBJ1-6, with D hard to call. V lost 5 bases and J 10 bases, leaving 16 bases between the germline ends. Germline loops: CDR1 SGHRS, CDR2 YFSETQ. The CDR3 spans 14 residues. The chain's CDR3 is CASRESRFESPLHF. The CDR3 DNA follows: TGCGCCAGCAGGGAGAGTAGGTTTGAATCACCCCTCCACTTT.

The V call is TRBV5-5, the J call TRBJ1-5, with D perhaps matching TRBD1 (5 bases). The CDR3 is 16 residues long. The V end lost 1 base, the J end lost 3 bases, and 14 bases lay between the germline ends. Germline CDR1 SGHKS, CDR2 YYEKEE (reference sequence). CDR3 residues: CASSLSVQGYNQPQHF. The CDR3 DNA follows: TGTGCCAGCAGCTTGTCGGTTCAGGGCTACAATCAGCCCCAGCATTTT.

The gene calls are TRBV5-1 and TRBJ2-3; TRBD1 might be the D (6 bases). Germline CDR1 is SGHRS and CDR2 is YFSETQ. Trimming stripped 3 bases from V and 8 bases from J, with 13 bases between. This CDR3 is built from 13 residues. The CDR3 nucleotides are TGCGCCAGCAGCTCAGGTCCCAGGGGTACGCAGTATTTT. It yields the protein CASSSGPRGTQYF.

The J gene is TRBJ2-7, the V gene TRBV21-1; TRBD2, the table's D call, was not compared with the DNA. TRBV21-1 is classified as a pseudogene. The length of the CDR3 is 20 residues. This chain's CDR3 is CASSALAGGLITSQNYEQYF. The CDR3 nucleotides read TGTGCCAGCAGCGCTCTAGCGGGGGGGCTCATCACGTCGCAGAACTACGAGCAGTACTTC.

Here the CDR3 reads CASSRTGSRYNEQFF. In nucleotides, the CDR3 is TGTGCCAGCAGCCGAACGGGGAGTAGATACAATGAGCAGTTCTTC. The chain employs TRBV3-1 (or the pseudogene TRBV3-2) and TRBJ2-1; a weak D match, TRBD2 (5 bases). Germline values: CDR1 LGHDT, CDR2 YNNKEL (reference sequence). V was pared by 4 bases and J by 4 bases, with 14 bases between. CDR3 length: 15 residues.

This rearrangement joins TRBV6-5 to TRBJ1-4, with 8 bases that match TRBD1. This CDR3 has 14 amino acids. Trimming cost V 6 bases and J 5 bases; bases outside gene matches: 5. Germline V gene data show CDR1 as MNHEY and CDR2 as SVGAGI. The CDR3 protein is CASRKQGGNEKLFF. CDR3 nucleotide sequence: TGTGCCAGCAGGAAACAGGGGGGGAATGAAAAACTGTTTTTT.

The genes are TRBV19 and TRBJ1-4; perhaps TRBD1 as D (6 bases). V dropped 4 bases and J dropped 8 bases, with 14 bases sitting between them. This CDR3 has 14 amino acids. Germline CDR1 is LNHDA and CDR2 is SQIVND (reference sequence). CDR3 nucleotides: TGTGCCAGTAGTAAGGTCGGGGGGCGCGAAAAACTGTTTTTT. This translates into CASSKVGGREKLFF.

The J gene is TRBJ1-2, the V gene TRBV7-2; TRBD1 aligns across 10 bases. This CDR3 spans 15 amino acids. Losses at the gene ends were 8 bases for V and 6 bases for J; bases not matched to a gene: 12. Germline-derived CDR1 and CDR2 are SGHTA and FQGNSA. The CDR3 DNA reads as TGTGCCAGCCTCGGGGGGGACAGGGGCTGGGATGGCTACACCTTC. Translating gives CASLGGDRGWDGYTF.

The V gene is TRBV27, the J gene TRBJ2-5, with TRBD1 as a possible D gene (6 bases). V was cut by 2 bases and J by 4 bases, with 11 bases left in between. Germline CDR1 reads MNHEY; CDR2 reads SMNVEV (reference sequence). The CDR3 runs 14 residues. The CDR3 spells CASSLTGPLETQYF. CDR3 DNA sequence: TGTGCCAGCAGTTTAACAGGGCCTTTAGAGACCCAGTACTTC.

This sequence joins TRBV2 and TRBJ2-5; the match to TRBD2 covers 7 bases. The CDR3 has 14 residues. CDR1 is SNHLY and CDR2 is FYNNEI in the germline V gene. V lost 1 base to trimming and J lost 7 bases; unmatched junction nucleotides: 6. CDR3 DNA sequence: TGTGCCAGCAGTGAAGAAAGCGGGGCAGGGACCCAGTACTTC. Its protein is CASSEESGAGTQYF.